The 5 T cell receptor beta chains given below trace back to one sample, sequenced in a study of CD8 T cells in ankylosing spondylitis. TCRdb re-analysed the 5' RACE reads in MiXCR, keeping a single row per CDR3 protein. The sample has about 300,000 distinct CDR3 sequences; roughly 12% are singletons. The sequencing input was blood, either unsorted or a sorted T cell fraction (not recorded which). These TCRs come from a female donor with ankylosing spondylitis or in good health (not recorded which).

Turning to this clonotype: One end of the junction does not line up with germline, which may come from a read error. The chain uses TRBV18 and TRBJ1-1; 10 bases match TRBD1. This CDR3 is built from 14 residues. Looked up from germline, CDR1 is KGHSH and CDR2 is LQKENI. CDR3 region: CASSPGQGRREVFF. DNA of the CDR3: TGTGCCAGCTCACCGGGACAGGGGAGGAGGGAAGTTTTCTTT.

There are many counts of this clonotype. This chain uses TRBV20-1 with TRBJ1-5, with TRBD1 matching over 7 bases. The germline CDR1 and CDR2 sequences are DFQATT and SNEGSKA (reference sequence). This CDR3 has 14 amino acids. Unmatched junction bases numbered 12, after V lost 5 bases and J lost 8 bases. The CDR3 coding sequence is TGCAGTGCTCCCCAAACGGGACAGCTGAAGCCCCAGCATTTT. Encoded protein: CSAPQTGQLKPQHF.

Comment on this clonotype: Because the CDR3 is missing its conserved closing phenylalanine or tryptophan, this is likely a read error. J is TRBJ2-1 and V is TRBV4-2; 10 bases align to TRBD2. CDR1 and CDR2 from the germline V gene are LGHNA and YNFKEQ. This CDR3 is 16 amino acids long. Unmatched junction bases numbered 8, after V lost 0 bases and J lost 9 bases. This CDR3 reads CASSQEPAGGPVEQFL. The CDR3 bases are TGTGCCAGCAGCCAAGAGCCAGCGGGAGGGCCGGTTGAGCAGTTCCTC.

A word on this clonotype: Just one base apart from a much larger clone, this may be a read error. This CDR3 is CASSSGSGDTQYF. CDR3 nucleotide sequence: TGTGCCAGCAGCTCCGGGTCCGGGGATACCCAGTACTTC. This rearrangement joins TRBV11-2 to TRBJ2-5; tentative D call: TRBD2 (5 bases). CDR1 and CDR2 from the germline V gene are SGHAT and FQNNGV. Deletions cut 4 bases from V and 8 bases from J, with 14 bases between. There are 13 residues in the CDR3. Full variable domain (outside the CDR3, taken from reference TRBV11-2 and TRBJ2-5): EAGVAQSPRYKIIEKRQSVAFWCNPISGHATLYWYQQILGQGPKLLIQFQNNGVVDDSQLPKDRFSAERLKGVDSTLKIQPAKLEDSAVYLCASSSGSGDTQYFGPGTRLLVL.

The chain links TRBV28 to TRBJ2-5, with TRBD2 identical over 12 bases. Germline loops: CDR1 MDHEN, CDR2 SYDVKM. The CDR3 is 17 residues long. Germline trimming cut 3 bases from V and 3 bases from J; bases unmatched to any gene: 8. The CDR3 reads CASSFSERLAGEETQYF. The CDR3 region has the DNA TGTGCCAGCAGTTTTAGTGAACGACTAGCGGGAGAAGAGACCCAGTACTTC.